The 2 T cell receptor beta chains below all came from one sample that was sequenced in a study of blood T cell repertoires in COVID-19 (dated by TCRdb to 2019 to 2021). Library preparation employed the immunoSEQ multiplex PCR assay. TCRdb re-hosts the immuneACCESS table, in-frame sequences only. Its copies lack some clones; in the studies checked, an unresolved V gene accounts for under half of them, and the cause for the rest is not known. For this sample there are over 200,000 clones; roughly 91% appear just once. The top ten hold 0.99% of the sample. Sequencing was performed on peripheral blood. The source of these receptors is a woman aged 35 to 49 who had recovered from COVID-19.

J is TRBJ2-7 and V is TRBV5-1; 11 bases agree with TRBD1. The germline V gene has CDR1 SGHRS and CDR2 YFSETQ. The length of the CDR3 is 14 residues. V trimming: 9 bases; J trimming: 7 bases; junction bases outside the gene matches: 12. The CDR3 DNA reads TGCGCCACCCAACCCGGGACAGGGGGATCGGAGCAGTACTTC. Its translation: CATQPGTGGSEQYF.

This clone was seen just once. V and J are TRBV5-1 and TRBJ2-1, with 13 bases matching TRBD2. This CDR3 has 18 residues. The V segment lost 3 bases and the J segment 1 base; nucleotides outside the gene matches: 7. The germline V gene has CDR1 SGHRS and CDR2 YFSETQ. CDR3 in amino acids: CASSSGLAGVRSYNEQFF. CDR3 DNA sequence: TGCGCCAGCAGCTCTGGACTAGCGGGAGTAAGGTCCTACAATGAGCAGTTCTTC. The full variable domain, rest sourced from reference TRBV5-1 and TRBJ2-1, is KAGVTQTPRYLIKTRGQQVTLSCSPISGHRSVSWYQQTPGQGLQFLFEYFSETQRNKGNFPGRFSGRQFSNSRSEMNVSTLELGDSALYLCASSSGLAGVRSYNEQFFGPGTRLTVL.